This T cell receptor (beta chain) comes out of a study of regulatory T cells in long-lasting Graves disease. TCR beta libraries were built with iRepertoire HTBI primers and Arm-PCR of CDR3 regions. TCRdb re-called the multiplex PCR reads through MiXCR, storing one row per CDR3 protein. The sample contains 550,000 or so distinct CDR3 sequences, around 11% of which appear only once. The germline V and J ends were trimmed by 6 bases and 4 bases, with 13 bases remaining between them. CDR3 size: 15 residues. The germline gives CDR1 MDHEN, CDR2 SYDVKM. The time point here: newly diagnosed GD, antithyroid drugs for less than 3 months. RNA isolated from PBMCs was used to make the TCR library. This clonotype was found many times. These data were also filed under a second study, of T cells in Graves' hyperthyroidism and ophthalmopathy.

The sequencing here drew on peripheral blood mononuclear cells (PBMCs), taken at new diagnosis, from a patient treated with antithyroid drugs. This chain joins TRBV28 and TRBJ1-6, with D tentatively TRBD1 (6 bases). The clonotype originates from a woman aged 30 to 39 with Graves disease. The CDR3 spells CASRPPGQYNSPLHF. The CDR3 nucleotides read TGTGCCAGCAGACCTCCGGGACAATATAATTCACCCCTCCACTTT.